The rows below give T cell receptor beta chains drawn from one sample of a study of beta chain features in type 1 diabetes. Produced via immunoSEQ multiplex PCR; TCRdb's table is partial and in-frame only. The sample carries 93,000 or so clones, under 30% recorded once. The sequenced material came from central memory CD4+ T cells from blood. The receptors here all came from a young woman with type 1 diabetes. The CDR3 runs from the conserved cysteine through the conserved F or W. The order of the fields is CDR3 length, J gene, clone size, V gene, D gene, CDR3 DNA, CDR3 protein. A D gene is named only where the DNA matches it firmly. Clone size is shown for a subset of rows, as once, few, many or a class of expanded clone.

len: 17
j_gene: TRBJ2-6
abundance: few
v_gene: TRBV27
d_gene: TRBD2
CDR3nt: TGTGCCAGCAGTGGCCGCGGCGGGAGACCTGGGGCCAACGTCCTGACTTTC
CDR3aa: CASSGRGGRPGANVLTF

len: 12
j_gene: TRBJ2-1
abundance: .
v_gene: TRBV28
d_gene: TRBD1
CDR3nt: TGTGCCAGCTTGGGACAGTACAATGAGCAGTTCTTC
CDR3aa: CASLGQYNEQFF

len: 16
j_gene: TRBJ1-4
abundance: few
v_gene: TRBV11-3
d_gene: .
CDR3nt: TGTGCCAGCAGCTTAGTCCCGACAGGTTCTAATGAAAAACTGTTTTTT
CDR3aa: CASSLVPTGSNEKLFF

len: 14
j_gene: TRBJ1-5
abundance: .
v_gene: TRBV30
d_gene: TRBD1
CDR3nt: TGTGCCTGGAGTGGCGGACAGGGGGCGCAGCCCCAGCATTTT
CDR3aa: CAWSGGQGAQPQHF

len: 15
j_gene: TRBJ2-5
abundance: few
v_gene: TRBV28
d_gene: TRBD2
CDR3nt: TGTGCCAGCAGTTTAGAGGGACTAGCGGAAGAGACCCAGTACTTC
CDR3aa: CASSLEGLAEETQYF

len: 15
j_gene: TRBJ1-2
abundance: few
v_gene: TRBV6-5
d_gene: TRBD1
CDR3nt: TGTGCCAGCAAAGGAGACAGGGGCATCGGCTATGGCTACACCTTC
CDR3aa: CASKGDRGIGYGYTF

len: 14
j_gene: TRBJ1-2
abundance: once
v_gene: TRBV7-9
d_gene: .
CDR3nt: TGTGCCAGCAGCTTAGGGGGCTACGACTATGGCTACACCTTC
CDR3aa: CASSLGGYDYGYTF

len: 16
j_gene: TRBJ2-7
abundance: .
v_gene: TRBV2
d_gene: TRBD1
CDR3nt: TGTGCCAGCAGTGAACTCCCCCAGGGACAGGTGGGCGAGCAGTACTTC
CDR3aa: CASSELPQGQVGEQYF

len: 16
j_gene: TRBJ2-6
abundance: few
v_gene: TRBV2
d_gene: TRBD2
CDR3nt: TGTGCCAGTAAGCGGGAGGGCCTGTCTGGGGCCAACGTCCTGACTTTC
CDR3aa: CASKREGLSGANVLTF

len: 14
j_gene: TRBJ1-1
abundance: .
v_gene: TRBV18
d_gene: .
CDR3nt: TGTGCCAGCTCACCATTCAGGGTGAACACTGAAGCTTTCTTT
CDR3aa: CASSPFRVNTEAFF

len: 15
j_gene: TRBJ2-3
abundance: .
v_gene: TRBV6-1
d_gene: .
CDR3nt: TGTGCCAGCAGTGAATCTCGAGAGTACACAGATACGCAGTATTTT
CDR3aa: CASSESREYTDTQYF

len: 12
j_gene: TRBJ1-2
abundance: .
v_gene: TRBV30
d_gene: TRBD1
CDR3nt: TGTGCCTGGAGTAGGGGACAGGATGGCTACACCTTC
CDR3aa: CAWSRGQDGYTF

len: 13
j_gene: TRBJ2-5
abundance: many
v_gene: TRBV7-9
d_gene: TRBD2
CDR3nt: TGTGCCGTTAGGGCTAGCGGGAGCGGGACCCAGTACTTC
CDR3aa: CAVRASGSGTQYF

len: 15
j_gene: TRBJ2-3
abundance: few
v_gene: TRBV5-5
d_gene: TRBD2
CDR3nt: TGTGCCAGCAGCTGGGCTAGCGGGGGATCAGATACGCAGTATTTT
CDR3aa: CASSWASGGSDTQYF

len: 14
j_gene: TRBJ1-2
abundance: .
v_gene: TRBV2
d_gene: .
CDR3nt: TGTGCCAGCAGGATGGACAAACCGACCGCTGGCTACACCTTC
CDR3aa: CASRMDKPTAGYTF

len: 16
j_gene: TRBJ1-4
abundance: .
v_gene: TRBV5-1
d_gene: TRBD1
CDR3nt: TGCGCCAGCGCCGGGACAGGAACTGCAACTAATGAAAAACTGTTTTTT
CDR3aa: CASAGTGTATNEKLFF

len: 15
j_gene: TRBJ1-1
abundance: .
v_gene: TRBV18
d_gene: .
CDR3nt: TGTGCCAGCTCACCGGTTCGGGTGGGGAACACTGAAGCTTTCTTT
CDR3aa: CASSPVRVGNTEAFF

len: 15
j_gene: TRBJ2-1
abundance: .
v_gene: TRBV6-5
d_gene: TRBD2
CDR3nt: TGTGCCAGCAGTTACTCCCGGGACTATCCCAATGAGCAGTTCTTC
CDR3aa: CASSYSRDYPNEQFF

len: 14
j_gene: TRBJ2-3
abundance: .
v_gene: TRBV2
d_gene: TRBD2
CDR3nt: TGTGCCAGCAGACCCCGGGAGGGTACAGATACGCAGTATTTT
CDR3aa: CASRPREGTDTQYF

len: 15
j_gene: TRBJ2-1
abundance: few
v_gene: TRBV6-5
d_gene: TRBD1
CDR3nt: TGTGCCAGCAGTTGGGGGTCGACAGGGAGTCATGAGCAGTTCTTC
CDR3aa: CASSWGSTGSHEQFF

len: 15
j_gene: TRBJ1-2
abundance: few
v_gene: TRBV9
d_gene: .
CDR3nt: TGTGCCAGCAGCGCCCCAGGAGCGGGTTCGTATGGCTACACCTTC
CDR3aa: CASSAPGAGSYGYTF

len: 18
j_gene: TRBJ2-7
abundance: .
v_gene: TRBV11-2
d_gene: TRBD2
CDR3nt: TGTGCCAGCAGCCCAGGCGGGATCCTAGCGGGACGCTCCTACGAGCAGTACTTC
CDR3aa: CASSPGGILAGRSYEQYF

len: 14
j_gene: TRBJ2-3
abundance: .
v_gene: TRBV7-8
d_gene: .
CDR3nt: TGTGCCAGCAGCTTAGCGTCTAGCACAGATACGCAGTATTTT
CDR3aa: CASSLASSTDTQYF

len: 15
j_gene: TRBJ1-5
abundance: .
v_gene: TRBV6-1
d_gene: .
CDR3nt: TGTGCCAGCAGTGAACACACGTATAGCAATCAGCCCCAGCATTTT
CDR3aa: CASSEHTYSNQPQHF

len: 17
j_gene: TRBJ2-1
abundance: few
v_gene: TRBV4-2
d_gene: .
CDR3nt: TGTGCCAGCAGCCAAGGGGGGGCTGGCGGGAGCTCCGATGAGCAGTTCTTC
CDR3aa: CASSQGGAGGSSDEQFF

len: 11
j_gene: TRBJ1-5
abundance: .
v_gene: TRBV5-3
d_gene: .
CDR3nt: TGTGCCAGAAGCTTGGTACAGATCCAGCATTTT
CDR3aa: CARSLVQIQHF

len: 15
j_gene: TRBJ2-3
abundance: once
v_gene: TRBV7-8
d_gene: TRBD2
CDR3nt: TGTGCCAGCAGCTTAGGGGGGGGTCGGGCAGATACGCAGTATTTT
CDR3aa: CASSLGGGRADTQYF

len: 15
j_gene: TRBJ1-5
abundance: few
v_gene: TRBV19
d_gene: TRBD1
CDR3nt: TGTGCCAGTAGTATGGGCAGGGGGCCGCATCAGCCCCAGCATTTT
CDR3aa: CASSMGRGPHQPQHF

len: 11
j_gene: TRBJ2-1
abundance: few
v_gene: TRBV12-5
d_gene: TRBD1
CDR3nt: TGTGCTAGTGGTTGGGACAGAGAGCAGTTCTTC
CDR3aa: CASGWDREQFF

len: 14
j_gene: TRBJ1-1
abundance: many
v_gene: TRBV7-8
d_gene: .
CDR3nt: TGTGCCAGCAGCTCCCGGCGGGGCGTCACTGAAGCTTTCTTT
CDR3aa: CASSSRRGVTEAFF

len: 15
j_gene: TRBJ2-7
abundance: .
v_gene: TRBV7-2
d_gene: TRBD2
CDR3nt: TGTGCCAGCAGCTTAGTAGCTAGCGGGAGTGGGGAGCAGTACTTC
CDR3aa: CASSLVASGSGEQYF

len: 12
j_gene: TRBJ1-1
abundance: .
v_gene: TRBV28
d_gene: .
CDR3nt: TGTGCCAGCACTAGGGGTTACCCTGAAGCTTTCTTT
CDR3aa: CASTRGYPEAFF

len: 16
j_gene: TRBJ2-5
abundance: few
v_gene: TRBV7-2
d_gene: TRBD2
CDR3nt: TGTGCCAGCAGCCCCTATAGCGGGAGACCCCCGGAGACCCAGTACTTC
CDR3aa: CASSPYSGRPPETQYF

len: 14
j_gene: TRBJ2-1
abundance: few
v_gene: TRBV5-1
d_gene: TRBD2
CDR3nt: TGCGCCACTGGGAGCGGGAGCCCTTACAATGAGCAGTTCTTC
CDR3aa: CATGSGSPYNEQFF

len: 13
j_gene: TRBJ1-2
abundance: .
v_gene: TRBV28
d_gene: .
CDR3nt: TGTGCCAGCAGTCCGGGATATTCTTTGGGCTACACCTTC
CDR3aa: CASSPGYSLGYTF

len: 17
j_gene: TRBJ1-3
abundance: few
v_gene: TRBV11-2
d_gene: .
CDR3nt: TGTGCCAGCAGCTTCTTGCAGTTCGGGGATAGGGGAAACACCATATATTTT
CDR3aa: CASSFLQFGDRGNTIYF

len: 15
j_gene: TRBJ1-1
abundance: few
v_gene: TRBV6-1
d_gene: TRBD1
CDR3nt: TGTGCCAGCAGCGAACCCGGACAGGGGAACACTGAAGCTTTCTTT
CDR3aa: CASSEPGQGNTEAFF

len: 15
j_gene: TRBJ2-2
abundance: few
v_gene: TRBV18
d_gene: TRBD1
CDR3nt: TGTGCCAGCTCTCCGGGGACAGGGGAAGCCGGGGAGCTGTTTTTT
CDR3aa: CASSPGTGEAGELFF

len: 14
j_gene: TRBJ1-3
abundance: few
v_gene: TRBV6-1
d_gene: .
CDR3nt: TGTGCCAGCAGTGTGGTCGGCGGAGGAAACACCATATATTTT
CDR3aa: CASSVVGGGNTIYF

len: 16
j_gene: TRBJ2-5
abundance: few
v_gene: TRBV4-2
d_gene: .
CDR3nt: TGTGCCAGCAGCCAAGACATCCAGGGCCGCCAAGAGACCCAGTACTTC
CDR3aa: CASSQDIQGRQETQYF

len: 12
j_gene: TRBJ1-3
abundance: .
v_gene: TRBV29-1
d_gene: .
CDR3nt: TGCAGCGGCAGGGTTGCTGGAAACACCATATATTTT
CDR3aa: CSGRVAGNTIYF

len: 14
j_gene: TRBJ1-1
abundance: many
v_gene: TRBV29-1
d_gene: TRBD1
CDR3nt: TGCAGCGTTCAGGGGGGTTATATGAACACTGAAGCTTTCTTT
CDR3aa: CSVQGGYMNTEAFF

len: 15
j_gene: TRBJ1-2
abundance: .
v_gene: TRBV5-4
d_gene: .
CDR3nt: TGTGCCAGCAGCCGGTGGGGTACAGGGTATAGTGGCTACACCTTC
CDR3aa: CASSRWGTGYSGYTF

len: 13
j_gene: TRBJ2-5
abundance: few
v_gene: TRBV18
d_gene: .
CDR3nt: TGTGCCAGCTCACCACCTACTGGAGAGACCCAGTACTTC
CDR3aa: CASSPPTGETQYF

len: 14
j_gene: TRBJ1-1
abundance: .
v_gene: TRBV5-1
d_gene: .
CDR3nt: TGCGCCAGCAGTTCAGGACATATAAACACTGAAGCTTTCTTT
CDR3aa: CASSSGHINTEAFF

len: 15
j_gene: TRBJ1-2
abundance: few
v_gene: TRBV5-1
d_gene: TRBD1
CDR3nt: TGCGCCAGCAGCTCCATGACAGGGGCTAACTATGGCTACACCTTC
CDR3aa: CASSSMTGANYGYTF

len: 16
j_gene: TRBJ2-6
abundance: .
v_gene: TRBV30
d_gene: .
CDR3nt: TGTGCCTGGAGCCCAGGGCTAGGGATAGGGGCCAACGTCCTGACTTTC
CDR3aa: CAWSPGLGIGANVLTF

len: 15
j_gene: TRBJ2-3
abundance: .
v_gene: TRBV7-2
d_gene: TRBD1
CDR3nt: TGTGCCAGCAGCCCCAGGGGGCAAGTCGCAGATACGCAGTATTTT
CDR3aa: CASSPRGQVADTQYF

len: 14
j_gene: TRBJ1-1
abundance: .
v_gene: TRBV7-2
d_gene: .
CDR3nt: TGTGCCAGCAGCACACAGGGTCAAGGCACTGAAGCTTTCTTT
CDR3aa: CASSTQGQGTEAFF

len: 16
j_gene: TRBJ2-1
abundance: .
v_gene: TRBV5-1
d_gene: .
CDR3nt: TGCGCCAGCAGCCCTCCCGGGACAAACTCCTACAATGAGCAGTTCTTC
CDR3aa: CASSPPGTNSYNEQFF

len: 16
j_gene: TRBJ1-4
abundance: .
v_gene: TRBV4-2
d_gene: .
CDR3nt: TGTGCCAGCAGCCAAGTTTTCGGACAGAATAATGAAAAACTGTTTTTT
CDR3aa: CASSQVFGQNNEKLFF

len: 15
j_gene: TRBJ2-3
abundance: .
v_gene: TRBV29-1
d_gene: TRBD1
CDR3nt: TGCAGCGTGACAGGGGGCCGGGGGAGCACAGATACGCAGTATTTT
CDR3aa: CSVTGGRGSTDTQYF

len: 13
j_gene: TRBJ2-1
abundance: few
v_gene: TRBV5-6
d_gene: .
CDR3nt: TGTGCCAGCAGCTTGGGAGGGGGAATTGAGCAGTTCTTC
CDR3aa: CASSLGGGIEQFF

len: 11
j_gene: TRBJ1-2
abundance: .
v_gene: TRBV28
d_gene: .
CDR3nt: TGTGCCAGCAGGGACAACGGTGGCTACACCTTC
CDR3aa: CASRDNGGYTF

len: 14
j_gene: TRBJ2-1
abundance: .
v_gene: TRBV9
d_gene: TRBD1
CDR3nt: TGTGCCAGCAGCAAACAGGGGGACTCCATTGAGCAGTTCTTC
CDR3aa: CASSKQGDSIEQFF